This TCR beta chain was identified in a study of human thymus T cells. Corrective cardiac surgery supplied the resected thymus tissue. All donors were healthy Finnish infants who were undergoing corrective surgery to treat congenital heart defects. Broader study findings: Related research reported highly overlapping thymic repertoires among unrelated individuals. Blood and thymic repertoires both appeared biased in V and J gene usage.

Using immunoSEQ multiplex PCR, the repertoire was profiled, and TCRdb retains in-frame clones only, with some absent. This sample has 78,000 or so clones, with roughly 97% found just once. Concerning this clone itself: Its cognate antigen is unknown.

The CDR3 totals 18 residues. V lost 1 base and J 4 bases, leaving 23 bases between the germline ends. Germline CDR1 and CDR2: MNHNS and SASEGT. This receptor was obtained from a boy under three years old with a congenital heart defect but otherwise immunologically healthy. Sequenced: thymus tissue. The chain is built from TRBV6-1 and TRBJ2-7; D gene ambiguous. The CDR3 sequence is CASSEGYRLAGETYEQYF. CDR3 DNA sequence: TGTGCCAGCAGTGAAGGGTACCGGTTGGCAGGCGAGACTTACGAGCAGTACTTC.